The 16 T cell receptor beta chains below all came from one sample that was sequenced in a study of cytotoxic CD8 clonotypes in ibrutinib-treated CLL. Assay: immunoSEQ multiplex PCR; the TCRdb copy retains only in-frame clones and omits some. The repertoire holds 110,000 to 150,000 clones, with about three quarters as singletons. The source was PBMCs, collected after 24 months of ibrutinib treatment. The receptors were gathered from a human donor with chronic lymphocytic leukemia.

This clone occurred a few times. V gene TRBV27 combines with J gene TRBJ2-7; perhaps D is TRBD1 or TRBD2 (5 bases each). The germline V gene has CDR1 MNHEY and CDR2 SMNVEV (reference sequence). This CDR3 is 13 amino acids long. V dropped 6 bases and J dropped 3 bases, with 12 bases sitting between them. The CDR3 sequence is CASRWDPHYEQYF. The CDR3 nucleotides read TGTGCCAGCAGGTGGGACCCCCACTACGAGCAGTACTTC.

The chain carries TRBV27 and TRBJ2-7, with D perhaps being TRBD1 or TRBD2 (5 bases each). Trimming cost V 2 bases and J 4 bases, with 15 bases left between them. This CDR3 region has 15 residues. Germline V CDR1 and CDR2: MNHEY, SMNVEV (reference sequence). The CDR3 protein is CASSLVQERGYEQYF. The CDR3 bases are TGTGCCAGCAGTTTAGTGCAGGAGAGGGGTTACGAGCAGTACTTC.

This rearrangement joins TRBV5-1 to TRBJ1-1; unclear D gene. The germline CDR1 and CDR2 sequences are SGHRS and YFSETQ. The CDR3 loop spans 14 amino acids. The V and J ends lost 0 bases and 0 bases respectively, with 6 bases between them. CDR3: CASSLDGMNTEAFF. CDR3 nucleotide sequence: TGCGCCAGCAGCTTGGATGGGATGAACACTGAAGCTTTCTTT.

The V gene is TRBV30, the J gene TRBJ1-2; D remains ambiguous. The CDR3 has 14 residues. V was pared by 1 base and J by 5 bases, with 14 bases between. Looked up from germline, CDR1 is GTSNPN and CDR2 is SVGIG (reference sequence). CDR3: CAWSGPAVSYGYTF. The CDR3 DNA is TGTGCCTGGAGTGGGCCCGCGGTCAGTTATGGCTACACCTTC.

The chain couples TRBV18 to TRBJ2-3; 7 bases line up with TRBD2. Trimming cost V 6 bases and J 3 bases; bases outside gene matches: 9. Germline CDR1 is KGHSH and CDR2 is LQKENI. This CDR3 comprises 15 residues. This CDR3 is CASSPRLALTDTQYF. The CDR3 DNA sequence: TGTGCCAGCTCCCCGAGACTAGCTTTGACAGATACGCAGTATTTT.

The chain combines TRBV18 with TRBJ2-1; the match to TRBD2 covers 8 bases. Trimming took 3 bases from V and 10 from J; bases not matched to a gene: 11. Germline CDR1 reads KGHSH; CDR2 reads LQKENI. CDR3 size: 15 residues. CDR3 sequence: CASSPPGLGAGEQFF. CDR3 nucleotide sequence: TGTGCCAGCTCACCCCCGGGACTAGGGGCCGGGGAGCAGTTCTTC.

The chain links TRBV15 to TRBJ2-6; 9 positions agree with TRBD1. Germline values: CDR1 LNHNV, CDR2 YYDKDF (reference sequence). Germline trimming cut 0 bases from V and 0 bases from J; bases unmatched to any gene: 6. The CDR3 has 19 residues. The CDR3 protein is CATSRDFGQGNSGANVLTF. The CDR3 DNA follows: TGTGCCACCAGCAGAGATTTCGGACAGGGGAACTCTGGGGCCAACGTCCTGACTTTC. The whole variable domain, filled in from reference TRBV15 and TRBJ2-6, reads DAMVIQNPRYQVTQFGKPVTLSCSQTLNHNVMYWYQQKSSQAPKLLFHYYDKDFNNEADTPDNFQSRRPNTSFCFLDIRSPGLGDTAMYLCATSRDFGQGNSGANVLTFGAGSRLTVL.

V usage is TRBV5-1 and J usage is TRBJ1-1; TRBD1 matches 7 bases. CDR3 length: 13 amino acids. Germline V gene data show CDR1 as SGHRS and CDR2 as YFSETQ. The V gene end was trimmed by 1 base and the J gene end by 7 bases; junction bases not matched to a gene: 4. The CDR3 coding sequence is TGCGCCAGCAGCTTGAGGGACAGACGTGAAGCTTTCTTT. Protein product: CASSLRDRREAFF.

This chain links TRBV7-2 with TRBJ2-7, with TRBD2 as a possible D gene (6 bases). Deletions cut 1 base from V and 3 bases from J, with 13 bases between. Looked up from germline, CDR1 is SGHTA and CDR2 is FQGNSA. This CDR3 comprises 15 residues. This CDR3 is CASSLVGTEGYEQYF. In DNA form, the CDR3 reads TGTGCCAGCAGCTTAGTGGGCACGGAGGGCTACGAGCAGTACTTC.

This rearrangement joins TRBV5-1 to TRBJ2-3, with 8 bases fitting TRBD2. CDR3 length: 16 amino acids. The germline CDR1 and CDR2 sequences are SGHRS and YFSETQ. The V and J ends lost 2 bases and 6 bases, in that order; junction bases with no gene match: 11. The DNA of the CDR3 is TGCGCCAGCAGCTTTGTGTTTGGGACTAGTCAGGATACGCAGTATTTT. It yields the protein CASSFVFGTSQDTQYF.

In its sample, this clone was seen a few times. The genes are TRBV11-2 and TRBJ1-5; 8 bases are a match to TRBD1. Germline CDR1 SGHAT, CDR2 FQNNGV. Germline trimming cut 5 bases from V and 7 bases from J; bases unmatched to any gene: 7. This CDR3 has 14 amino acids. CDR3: CASSPQGARQPQHF. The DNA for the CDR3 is TGTGCCAGCAGCCCGCAGGGGGCTAGGCAGCCCCAGCATTTT.

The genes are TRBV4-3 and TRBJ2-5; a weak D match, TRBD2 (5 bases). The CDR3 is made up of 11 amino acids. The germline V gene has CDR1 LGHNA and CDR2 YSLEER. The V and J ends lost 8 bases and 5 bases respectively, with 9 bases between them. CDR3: CASLARETQYF. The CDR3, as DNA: TGCGCCAGCCTAGCTCGGGAGACCCAGTACTTC.

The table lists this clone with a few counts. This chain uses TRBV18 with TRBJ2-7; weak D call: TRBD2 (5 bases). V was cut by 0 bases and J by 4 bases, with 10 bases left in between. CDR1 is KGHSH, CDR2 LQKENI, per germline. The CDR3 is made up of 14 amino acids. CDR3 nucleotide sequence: TGTGCCAGCTCACCACCGGCAAGGGAGTACGAGCAGTACTTC. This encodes CASSPPAREYEQYF.

The CDR3 bases are TGTGCCAGCAGCGCGGAACAGGGGCTTCGTGGGAATGAGCAGTTCTTC. Its translation is CASSAEQGLRGNEQFF. The chain carries TRBV5-8 and TRBJ2-1; TRBD1 matches 7 bases. The ends lost 4 bases at V and 7 bases at J; junction bases unmatched: 14. CDR1 and CDR2 from the germline V gene are SGHTS and YDEGEE. The CDR3 totals 16 residues.

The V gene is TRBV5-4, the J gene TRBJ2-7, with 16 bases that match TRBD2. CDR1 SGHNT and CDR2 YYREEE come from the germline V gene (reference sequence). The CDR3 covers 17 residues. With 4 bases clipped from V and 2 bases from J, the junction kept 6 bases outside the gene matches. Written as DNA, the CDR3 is TGTGCCAGCAGCGACGGGACTAGCGGGAGGGGGGCCTACGAGCAGTACTTC. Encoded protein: CASSDGTSGRGAYEQYF.

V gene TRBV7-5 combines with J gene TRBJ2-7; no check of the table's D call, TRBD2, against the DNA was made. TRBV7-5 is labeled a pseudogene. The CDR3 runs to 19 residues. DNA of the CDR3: TGTGCCATCCCCCAGGTTGGTGCGGGAGGGCCGCCGAGCTCCTACGAGCAGTACTTC. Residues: CAIPQVGAGGPPSSYEQYF.